This TCR beta chain was identified during a study of T-cell memory formation after mild COVID-19. Whole-study context: TCR clusters showed largely donor specificity.

TCRalpha and TCRbeta libraries used 5'RACE with constant-segment primers and UMIs. TCRdb independently ran MiXCR on the 5' RACE reads; one entry per CDR3 protein. The data show roughly 200,000 distinct CDR3 sequences, 16% seen once. Regarding this clonotype: The antigen is unknown.

The ends were cut back, 3 bases at V and 10 bases at J, with 11 bases in the middle. The CDR3 spans 12 residues. CDR1 and CDR2 from the germline V gene are MNHNS and SASEGT. Study results and caveats: Later expanders leaned CD4+, whereas clones that contracted between day 15 and 85 were balanced CD4/CD8.

The source of this sequence is an adult woman who had mild COVID-19 (a few samples of this study predate the infection). Cell type and time point are not known. The V and J genes are TRBV6-1 and TRBJ2-3, with TRBD2 as a possible D gene (6 bases). The specimen was PBMCs or a T cell subset sorted from them (not recorded which). The CDR3 reads CASSDRREPQYF. The CDR3 nucleotides read TGTGCCAGCAGTGATCGGAGGGAGCCGCAGTATTTT.